This entry concerns a single T cell receptor (beta chain). Its specificity is not known. TCRdb reanalyzed the 5' RACE reads and collapses them to one entry per CDR3 protein, without DNA. The sample data list approximately 440,000 distinct CDR3 sequences. Germline V gene lookup returns CDR1 DFQATT and CDR2 SNEGSKA (reference sequence). The CDR3 is 14 residues long. The sample is drawn from a study of T cells expressing NK-cell markers. Study in general: Each TCR beta repertoire originated in sorted T cells that were CD3+CD56+NKG2C+, CD3+CD56+NKG2C- or CD3+CD56-NKG2C+. Eight donors were sequenced, of whom seven were HCMV-seropositive, while the remaining one was HCMV-seronegative.

General observations from the study: In a group of about six donors, dominant NKG2C+ clonotypes represented about 1.0-8% of CD8+ T cells. Expanded clones of NKG2C+ T cells had an unclear HCMV specificity.

The sequencing sample was made of blood T cells: a sorted CD56 or NKG2C T cell subset, CD4+ or CD8+ T cells, or bulk PBMC T cells (not recorded which). This TCR derives from a woman in her fifties or sixties in good health. V is TRBV20-1 and J is TRBJ2-6; TCRdb names TRBD1, which stays unverified in the absence of DNA. This chain's CDR3 is CSASGGNGANVLTF.